These 4 T cell receptor beta chains were all obtained from the same sample, sequenced in a study of CD8+ T cells in alopecia areata. Extraction and reverse transcription of RNA yielded cDNA as the sequencing template. Assay used: immunoSEQ multiplex PCR; TCRdb lists only in-frame clones, some missing. The profile shows approximately 140,000 clones, around 87% of them singletons. Sequencing was performed on CD8+ T cells sorted from blood, taken at week 0. The receptors here all came from a human donor with alopecia areata.

This clone has only a few counts. The genes are TRBV4-2 and TRBJ2-7, with 7 bases fitting TRBD2. Trimming cost V 0 bases and J 2 bases; bases outside gene matches: 13. The CDR3 runs 18 residues. Germline V gives CDR1 LGHNA, CDR2 YNFKEQ. The CDR3 is CASSQDKDVSGATYEQYF. The CDR3 nucleotides read TGTGCCAGCAGCCAAGATAAGGATGTAAGCGGGGCCACCTACGAGCAGTACTTC.

V gene TRBV6-5 combines with J gene TRBJ1-4, with D unresolved. The CDR3 spans 16 residues. V was clipped by 0 bases and J by 2 bases, with 10 bases between them. Germline values: CDR1 MNHEY, CDR2 SVGAGI. The CDR3: CASSYSSALTNEKLFF. In DNA, the CDR3 is TGTGCCAGCAGTTACTCGTCCGCTTTGACTAATGAAAAACTGTTTTTT.

This clone was seen just once. This sequence joins TRBV29-1 and TRBJ2-7, with 10 bases identical to TRBD2. The ends lost 2 bases at V and 3 bases at J; junction bases unmatched: 4. Germline V CDR1 and CDR2: SQVTM, ANQGSEA. The CDR3 is made up of 14 amino acids. This chain's CDR3 is CSVEWASGSYEQYF. CDR3 nucleotide sequence: TGCAGCGTTGAATGGGCTAGCGGGAGCTACGAGCAGTACTTC.

This chain links TRBV29-1 with TRBJ1-2; no definite D call. The CDR3 sequence is 11 residues long. CDR1 SQVTM and CDR2 ANQGSEA come from the germline V gene. V shed 7 bases and J shed 3 bases, with 9 bases lying between them. CDR3: CSGLWDYGYTF. In DNA, the CDR3 is TGCAGCGGTCTTTGGGACTATGGCTACACCTTC.